The 19 T cell receptor beta chains listed next were all sequenced from one sample in a study of cytomegalovirus exposure and HLA in healthy donors. PCR was performed using 60 Vbeta and 13 Jbeta primers. Clones were sequenced by immunoSEQ multiplex PCR, and TCRdb holds only the in-frame ones, with some missing. This sample's clone table lists about 120,000 clones. Sequencing was done on a sample of PBMCs. These receptors all stem from a young man in good health and CMV-seronegative.

V and J are TRBV28 and TRBJ2-7; the match to TRBD2 covers 7 bases. Trimming took 4 bases from V and 2 from J; bases not matched to a gene: 5. There are 14 residues in the CDR3. Germline values: CDR1 MDHEN, CDR2 SYDVKM. This CDR3 reads CASSSRGVTYEQYF. CDR3 bases: TGTGCCAGCAGTTCCCGGGGGGTGACCTACGAGCAGTACTTC.

The rearrangement links TRBV11-3 to TRBJ2-7, with 16 bases fitting TRBD2. This CDR3 is 16 amino acids long. Germline assignment: CDR1 SGHNT and CDR2 YENEEA. Trimming at V came to 6 bases and at J to 3 bases, leaving 5 bases not matched to a gene. CDR3 DNA: TGTGCCAGCAGAGAGGGACTAGCGGGAGGGAACTACGAGCAGTACTTC. Translated: CASREGLAGGNYEQYF.

This chain connects TRBV14 to TRBJ2-5; D gene unclear. Trimming cost V 0 bases and J 2 bases, with 10 bases left between them. The CDR3 has 15 amino acids. CDR1 is SGHDN, CDR2 FVKESK, per germline. CDR3 in DNA: TGTGCCAGCAGCCAAGAATTAACAGTTCAAGAGACCCAGTACTTC. It translates to CASSQELTVQETQYF. Full variable domain (outside the CDR3, taken from reference TRBV14 and TRBJ2-5): EAGVTQFPSHSVIEKGQTVTLRCDPISGHDNLYWYRRVMGKEIKFLLHFVKESKQDESGMPNNRFLAERTGGTYSTLKVQPAELEDSGVYFCASSQELTVQETQYFGPGTRLLVL.

V and J are TRBV19 and TRBJ2-3; TRBD1 matches at 7 bases. CDR1 and CDR2 (germline): LNHDA, SQIVND (reference sequence). CDR3 length: 15 amino acids. Trimming at V came to 6 bases and at J to 3 bases, leaving 9 bases not matched to a gene. The DNA for the CDR3 is TGTGCCAGTAGGGACCAGGGGGACGGGACAGATACGCAGTATTTT. Translated: CASRDQGDGTDTQYF. The whole variable domain, filled in from reference TRBV19 and TRBJ2-3, reads DGGITQSPKYLFRKEGQNVTLSCEQNLNHDAMYWYRQDPGQGLRLIYYSQIVNDFQKGDIAEGYSVSREKKESFPLTVTSAQKNPTAFYLCASRDQGDGTDTQYFGPGTRLTVL.

The CDR3 reads CAITGGVSTGELFF. As DNA, the CDR3 is TGTGCCATCACAGGGGGCGTTAGTACCGGGGAGCTGTTTTTT. The V and J genes are TRBV5-8 and TRBJ2-2; 9 positions agree with TRBD1. V shed 9 bases, J shed 5 bases, and the junction held 8 bases outside the gene matches. Per germline, CDR1 SGHTS and CDR2 YDEGEE. The CDR3 spans 14 residues.

V usage is TRBV5-1 and J usage is TRBJ2-7; 7 positions agree with TRBD1. Germline CDR1 is SGHRS and CDR2 is YFSETQ. Trimming at V came to 4 bases and at J to 3 bases, leaving 10 bases not matched to a gene. This CDR3 spans 15 amino acids. CDR3 amino acids: CASSPTQGVIYEQYF. CDR3 in DNA: TGCGCCAGCAGCCCTACCCAGGGGGTGATCTACGAGCAGTACTTC.

CDR3 nucleotides: TGTGCCAGCAGCTCCCCCCGGACAGGCTACGAGCAGTACTTC. Translated: CASSSPRTGYEQYF. The gene calls are TRBV7-9 and TRBJ2-7; 7 nucleotides align to TRBD1. The CDR3 consists of 14 residues. Germline lookup yields CDR1 SEHNR and CDR2 FQNEAQ (reference sequence). V gave up 4 bases and J gave up 3 bases; unmatched junction bases: 6.

This chain uses TRBV19 with TRBJ2-3, with a possible D match to TRBD2 (6 bases). Trimming cost V 7 bases and J 4 bases, with 24 bases left between them. CDR3 length: 17 residues. CDR1 is LNHDA, CDR2 SQIVND, per germline (reference sequence). The CDR3 DNA follows: TGTGCCAGTATGATTGTGGCGGGGAAAGCGGGTTCAGATACGCAGTATTTT. This gives the protein CASMIVAGKAGSDTQYF. Together with reference TRBV19 and TRBJ2-3, the CDR3 gives the full variable domain: DGGITQSPKYLFRKEGQNVTLSCEQNLNHDAMYWYRQDPGQGLRLIYYSQIVNDFQKGDIAEGYSVSREKKESFPLTVTSAQKNPTAFYLCASMIVAGKAGSDTQYFGPGTRLTVL.

The V call is TRBV19, the J call TRBJ1-5, with a tentative D call TRBD1 (6 bases). This CDR3 comprises 16 residues. The V end lost 5 bases, the J end lost 0 bases, and 14 bases lay between the germline ends. Per germline, CDR1 LNHDA and CDR2 SQIVND (reference sequence). The CDR3 sequence: CASSYRTEPSNQPQHF. The CDR3 coding sequence is TGTGCCAGTAGTTATAGGACAGAACCTAGCAATCAGCCCCAGCATTTT. The whole variable domain, remainder taken from reference TRBV19 and TRBJ1-5, is DGGITQSPKYLFRKEGQNVTLSCEQNLNHDAMYWYRQDPGQGLRLIYYSQIVNDFQKGDIAEGYSVSREKKESFPLTVTSAQKNPTAFYLCASSYRTEPSNQPQHFGDGTRLSIL.

The rearrangement joins TRBV19 to TRBJ1-5; a weak D match, TRBD1 (6 bases). Between the trimmed V and J ends, which lost 4 bases and 5 bases, there was a span of 15 bases. The CDR3 runs 15 residues. The V gene's germline CDR1 is LNHDA and CDR2 SQIVND (reference sequence). The CDR3 DNA reads as TGTGCCAGTAGTACATACAGGGCTTCGGATCAGCCCCAGCATTTT. Residues: CASSTYRASDQPQHF.

This chain links TRBV9 with TRBJ2-1; D is undetermined. The germline V gene has CDR1 SGDLS and CDR2 YYNGEE. The V gene lost 4 bases and the J gene lost 0 bases, with 14 bases spanning the gap. The CDR3 consists of 16 residues. The CDR3 sequence is CASSPRVASSYNEQFF. CDR3 DNA sequence: TGTGCCAGCAGCCCCCGGGTGGCGAGCTCCTACAATGAGCAGTTCTTC.

The CDR3 spells CASSKALIGGGGYGYTF. CDR3 sequence (DNA): TGTGCCAGCAGCAAAGCCTTGATTGGGGGGGGCGGCTATGGCTACACCTTC. The rearrangement uses TRBV21-1 and TRBJ1-2. TRBV21-1 is flagged as a pseudogene. This CDR3 comprises 17 residues.

V usage is TRBV10-3 and J usage is TRBJ2-3; 9 bases fit TRBD2. The trim removed 8 bases at V and 2 bases at J, leaving 17 bases unmatched. CDR3 length: 18 amino acids. Per germline, CDR1 ENHRY and CDR2 SYGVKD. The CDR3 coding sequence is TGTGCCATCGAACCTAGCGGGGCCACCCAGGGGGACACAGATACGCAGTATTTT. This gives the protein CAIEPSGATQGDTDTQYF.

The chain combines TRBV5-1 with TRBJ2-2; 10 bases agree with TRBD1. Losses at the gene ends were 4 bases for V and 2 bases for J; bases not matched to a gene: 5. Germline CDR1 SGHRS, CDR2 YFSETQ. The CDR3 length is 16 residues. The CDR3 coding sequence is TGCGCCAGCAGCAGAGGACAGGGGGGCAACACCGGGGAGCTGTTTTTT. Translation: CASSRGQGGNTGELFF. Based on the CDR3 plus reference TRBV5-1 and TRBJ2-2, the full variable domain is KAGVTQTPRYLIKTRGQQVTLSCSPISGHRSVSWYQQTPGQGLQFLFEYFSETQRNKGNFPGRFSGRQFSNSRSEMNVSTLELGDSALYLCASSRGQGGNTGELFFGEGSRLTVL.

This sequence joins TRBV28 and TRBJ1-1; no firm D call. The CDR3 covers 12 residues. V was cut by 6 bases and J by 0 bases, with 5 bases left in between. The germline V gene encodes CDR1 MDHEN and CDR2 SYDVKM. Here the CDR3 reads CASSRVNTEAFF. The CDR3 coding sequence is TGTGCCAGCAGCCGGGTGAACACTGAAGCTTTCTTT. Full variable domain (rest looked up from reference TRBV28 and TRBJ1-1): DVKVTQSSRYLVKRTGEKVFLECVQDMDHENMFWYRQDPGLGLRLIYFSYDVKMKEKGDIPEGYSVSREKKERFSLILESASTNQTSMYLCASSRVNTEAFFGQGTRLTVV.

This chain connects TRBV27 to TRBJ2-6, with 7 bases matching TRBD1. CDR1 and CDR2 (germline): MNHEY, SMNVEV (reference sequence). This CDR3 region has 17 residues. V lost 5 bases, J lost 2 bases, and 9 bases stayed unmatched. The CDR3 DNA sequence: TGTGCCAGCAGTACACAGGGGCGAAAGACTGGGGCCAACGTCCTGACTTTC. Amino acid sequence: CASSTQGRKTGANVLTF. The whole variable domain, remainder taken from reference TRBV27 and TRBJ2-6, is EAQVTQNPRYLITVTGKKLTVTCSQNMNHEYMSWYRQDPGLGLRQIYYSMNVEVTDKGDVPEGYKVSRKEKRNFPLILESPSPNQTSLYFCASSTQGRKTGANVLTFGAGSRLTVL.

The chain uses TRBV9 and TRBJ1-3; perhaps TRBD1 as D (6 bases). Germline CDR1 reads SGDLS; CDR2 reads YYNGEE. V lost 4 bases and J 8 bases, leaving 28 bases between the germline ends. The CDR3 has 18 amino acids. The CDR3, as DNA: TGTGCCAGCAGCCCGACCCGGCGGGGGGCAGGGTCTATGGACACCATATATTTT. Translating it yields CASSPTRRGAGSMDTIYF.

The rearrangement links TRBV19 to TRBJ2-1; tentative D call: TRBD2 (5 bases). The CDR3 is made up of 15 amino acids. Trimming shortened V by 3 bases and J by 1 base, and 10 bases separated the two germline ends. Germline CDR1 LNHDA, CDR2 SQIVND (reference sequence). CDR3 protein: CASSMAGPSYNEQFF. CDR3 bases: TGTGCCAGTAGTATGGCGGGCCCTTCCTACAATGAGCAGTTCTTC. Filled out from reference TRBV19 and TRBJ2-1, the complete variable domain reads DGGITQSPKYLFRKEGQNVTLSCEQNLNHDAMYWYRQDPGQGLRLIYYSQIVNDFQKGDIAEGYSVSREKKESFPLTVTSAQKNPTAFYLCASSMAGPSYNEQFFGPGTRLTVL.

The chain uses TRBV6-6 and TRBJ2-5; 8 nucleotides line up with TRBD1. CDR1 is MNHNY, CDR2 SVGAGI, per germline (reference sequence). The CDR3 length is 13 residues. V lost 6 bases and J lost 3; bases outside the gene matches: 3. The CDR3 sequence is CASSPDREETQYF. CDR3 nucleotide sequence: TGTGCCAGCAGCCCGGACAGGGAAGAGACCCAGTACTTC.